This T cell receptor (beta chain) is drawn from a study of OX40 agonist ivuxolimab in advanced cancers. Broader study findings: It was not determined which antigens were specifically recognized by the peripheral T cells that had undergone clonal expansion. Both CD4+ and CD8+ T cell populations in blood had undergone clonal expansion by week 6 at 0.1 to 3.0 mg/kg.

Sequencing was performed with immunoSEQ multiplex PCR; in TCRdb, only in-frame clones are kept and a portion is missing. Of about 81,000 clones listed, around 93% are singletons. Germline assignment: CDR1 SEHNR and CDR2 FQNEAQ (reference sequence). With 7 bases removed from V and 0 bases from J, the gap between germline ends came to 7 bases. The CDR3 totals 14 residues. In this sample, this clone turned up once. Its antigen remains unknown. This TCR was recovered from an adult with an advanced solid tumor such as melanoma, head and neck, liver or kidney cancer. The V gene is TRBV7-9, the J gene TRBJ2-6; the D is unclear. The material sequenced was CD4+ or CD8+ T cells sorted from blood, taken in a trial of the OX40 agonist ivuxolimab. The CDR3 loop is CASIPASGANVLTF. Written as DNA, the CDR3 is TGTGCCAGCATTCCCGCCTCTGGGGCCAACGTCCTGACTTTC.